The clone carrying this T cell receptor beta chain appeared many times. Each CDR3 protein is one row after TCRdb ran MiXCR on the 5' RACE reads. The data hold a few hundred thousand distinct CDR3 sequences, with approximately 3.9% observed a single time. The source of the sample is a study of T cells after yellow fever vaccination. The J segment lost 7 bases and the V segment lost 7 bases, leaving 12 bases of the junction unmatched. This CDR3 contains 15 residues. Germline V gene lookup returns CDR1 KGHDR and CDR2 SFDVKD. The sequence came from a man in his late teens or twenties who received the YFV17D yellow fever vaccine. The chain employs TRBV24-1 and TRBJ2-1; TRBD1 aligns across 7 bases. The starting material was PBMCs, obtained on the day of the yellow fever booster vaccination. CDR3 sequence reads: CATSEQGYDRNEQFF. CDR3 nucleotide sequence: TGTGCCACCAGCGAACAGGGGTATGATAGGAATGAGCAGTTCTTC.